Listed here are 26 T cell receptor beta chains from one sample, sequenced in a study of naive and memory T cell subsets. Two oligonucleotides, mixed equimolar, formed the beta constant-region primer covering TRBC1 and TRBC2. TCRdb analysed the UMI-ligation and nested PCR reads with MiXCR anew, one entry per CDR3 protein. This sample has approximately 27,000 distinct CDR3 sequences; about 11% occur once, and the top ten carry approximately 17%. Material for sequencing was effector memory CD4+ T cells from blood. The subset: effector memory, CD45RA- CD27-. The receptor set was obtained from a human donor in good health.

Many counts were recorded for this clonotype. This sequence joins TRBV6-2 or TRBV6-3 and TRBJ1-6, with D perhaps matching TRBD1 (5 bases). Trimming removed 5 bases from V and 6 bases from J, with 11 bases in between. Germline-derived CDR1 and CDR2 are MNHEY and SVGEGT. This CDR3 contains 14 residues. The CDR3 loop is CASSTHGANSPLHF. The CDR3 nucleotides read TGTGCCAGCAGTACCCATGGGGCTAATTCACCCCTCCACTTT.

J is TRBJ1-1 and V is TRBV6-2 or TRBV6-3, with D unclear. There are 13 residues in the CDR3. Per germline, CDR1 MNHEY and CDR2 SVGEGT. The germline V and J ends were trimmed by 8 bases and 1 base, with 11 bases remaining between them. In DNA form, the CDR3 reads TGTGCCAGCCACCTTACTCCGAACACTGAAGCTTTCTTT. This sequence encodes CASHLTPNTEAFF.

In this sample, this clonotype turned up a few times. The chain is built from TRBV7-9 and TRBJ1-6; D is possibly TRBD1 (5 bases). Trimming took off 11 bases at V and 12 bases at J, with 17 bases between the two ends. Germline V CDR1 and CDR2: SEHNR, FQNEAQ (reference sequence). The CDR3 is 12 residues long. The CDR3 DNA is TGTGCCTCCCGACGGAGTGGGGGACCCCTCCACTTT. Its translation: CASRRSGGPLHF. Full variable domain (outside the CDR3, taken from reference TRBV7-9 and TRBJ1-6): DTGVSQNPRHKITKRGQNVTFRCDPISEHNRLYWYRQTLGQGPEFLTYFQNEAQLEKSRLLSDRFSAERPKGSFSTLEIQRTEQGDSAMYLCASRRSGGPLHFGNGTRLTVT.

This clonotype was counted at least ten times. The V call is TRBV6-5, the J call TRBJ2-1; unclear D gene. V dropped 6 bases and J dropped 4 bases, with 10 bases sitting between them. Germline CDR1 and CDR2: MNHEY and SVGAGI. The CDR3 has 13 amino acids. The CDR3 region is CASRKDPYNEQFF. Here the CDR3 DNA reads TGTGCCAGCAGGAAGGACCCATACAATGAGCAGTTCTTC.

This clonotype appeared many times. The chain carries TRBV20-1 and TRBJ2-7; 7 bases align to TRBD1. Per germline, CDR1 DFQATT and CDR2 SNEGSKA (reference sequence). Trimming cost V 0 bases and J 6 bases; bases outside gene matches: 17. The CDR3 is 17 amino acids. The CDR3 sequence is CSARDFAAGTEPSEQYF. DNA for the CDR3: TGCAGTGCTAGAGATTTTGCCGCCGGGACAGAACCTTCCGAGCAGTACTTC.

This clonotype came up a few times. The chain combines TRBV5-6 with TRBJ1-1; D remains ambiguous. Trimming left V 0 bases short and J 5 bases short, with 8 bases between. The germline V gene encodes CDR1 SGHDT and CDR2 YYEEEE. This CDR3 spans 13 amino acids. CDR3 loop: CASSLADGTEAFF. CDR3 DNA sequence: TGTGCCAGCAGCTTGGCCGATGGGACTGAAGCTTTCTTT. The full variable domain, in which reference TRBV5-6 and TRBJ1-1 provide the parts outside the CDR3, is DAGVTQSPTHLIKTRGQQVTLRCSPKSGHDTVSWYQQALGQGPQFIFQYYEEEERQRGNFPDRFSGHQFPNYSSELNVNALLLGDSALYLCASSLADGTEAFFGQGTRLTVV.

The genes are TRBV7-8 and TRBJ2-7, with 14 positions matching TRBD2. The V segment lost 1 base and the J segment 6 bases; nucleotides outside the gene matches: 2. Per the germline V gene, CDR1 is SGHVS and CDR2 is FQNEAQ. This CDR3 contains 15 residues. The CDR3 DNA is TGTGCCAGCAGCTTAGATGGACTAGCGGGAGGCGAGCAGTACTTC. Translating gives CASSLDGLAGGEQYF.

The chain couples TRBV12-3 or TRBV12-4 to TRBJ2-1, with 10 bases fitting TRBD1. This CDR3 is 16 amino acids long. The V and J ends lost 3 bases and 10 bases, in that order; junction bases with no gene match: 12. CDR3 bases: TGTGCCAGCAGTTTCCACAGAAACGGACAGGGGGGGGAGCAGTTCTTC. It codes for CASSFHRNGQGGEQFF.

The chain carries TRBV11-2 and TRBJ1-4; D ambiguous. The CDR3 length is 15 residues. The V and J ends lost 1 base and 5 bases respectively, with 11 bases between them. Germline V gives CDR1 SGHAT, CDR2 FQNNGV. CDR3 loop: CASSLAASLNEKLFF. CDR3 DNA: TGTGCCAGCAGCTTAGCGGCCAGTTTGAATGAAAAACTGTTTTTT. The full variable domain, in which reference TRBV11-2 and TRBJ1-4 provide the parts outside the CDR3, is EAGVAQSPRYKIIEKRQSVAFWCNPISGHATLYWYQQILGQGPKLLIQFQNNGVVDDSQLPKDRFSAERLKGVDSTLKIQPAKLEDSAVYLCASSLAASLNEKLFFGSGTQLSVL.

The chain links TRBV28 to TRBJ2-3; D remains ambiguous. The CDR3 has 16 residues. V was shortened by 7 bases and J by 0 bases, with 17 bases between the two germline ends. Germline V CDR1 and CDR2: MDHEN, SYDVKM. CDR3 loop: CASISSDLGSTDTQYF. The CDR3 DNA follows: TGTGCCAGCATCTCCAGTGATCTTGGGAGCACAGATACGCAGTATTTT.

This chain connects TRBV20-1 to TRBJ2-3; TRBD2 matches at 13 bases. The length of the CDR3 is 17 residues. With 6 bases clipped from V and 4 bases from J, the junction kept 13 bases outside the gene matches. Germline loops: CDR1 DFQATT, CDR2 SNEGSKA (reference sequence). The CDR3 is CSAQLAGGPTRADTQYF. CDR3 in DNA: TGCAGTGCCCAACTAGCGGGAGGGCCAACCCGCGCAGATACGCAGTATTTT.

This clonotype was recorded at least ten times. CDR3 residues: CASSLEAGAVRGTQYF. In nucleotides, the CDR3 is TGTGCCAGCAGCTTAGAAGCGGGGGCCGTCCGGGGTACGCAGTATTTT. This chain joins TRBV7-2 and TRBJ2-3, with 8 bases aligning to TRBD2. Germline CDR1 reads SGHTA; CDR2 reads FQGNSA. The CDR3 totals 16 residues. Trimming cost V 1 base and J 8 bases; bases outside gene matches: 11.

The CDR3 is CSAATGLAGGRGSNEQFF. CDR3 DNA sequence: TGCAGTGCTGCCACGGGACTAGCGGGAGGGCGGGGCTCCAATGAGCAGTTCTTC. The V gene is TRBV20-1, the J gene TRBJ2-1; 16 nucleotides match TRBD2. Germline loops: CDR1 DFQATT, CDR2 SNEGSKA (reference sequence). The CDR3 has 18 amino acids. Trimming removed 5 bases from V and 6 bases from J; junction bases left unmatched: 13.

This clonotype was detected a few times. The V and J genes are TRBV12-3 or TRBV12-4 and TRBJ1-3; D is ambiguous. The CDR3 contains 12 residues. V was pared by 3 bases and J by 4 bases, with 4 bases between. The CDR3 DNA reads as TGTGCCAGCAGTTTGCAGGGAAACACCATATATTTT. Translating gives CASSLQGNTIYF.

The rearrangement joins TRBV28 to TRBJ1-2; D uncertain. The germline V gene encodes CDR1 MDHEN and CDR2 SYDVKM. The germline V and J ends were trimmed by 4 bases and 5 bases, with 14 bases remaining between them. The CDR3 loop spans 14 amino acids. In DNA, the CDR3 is TGTGCCAGCAGTTACGGCGGTGGGGTATATGGCTACACCTTC. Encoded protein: CASSYGGGVYGYTF.

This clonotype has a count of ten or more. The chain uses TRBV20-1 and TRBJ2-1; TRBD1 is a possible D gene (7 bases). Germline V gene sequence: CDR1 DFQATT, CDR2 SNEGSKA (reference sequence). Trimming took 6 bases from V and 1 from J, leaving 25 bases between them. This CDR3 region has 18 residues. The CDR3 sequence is CSAGGGAKTKRSYNEQFF. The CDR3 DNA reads TGCAGTGCAGGAGGGGGCGCTAAGACAAAAAGGTCCTACAATGAGCAGTTCTTC.

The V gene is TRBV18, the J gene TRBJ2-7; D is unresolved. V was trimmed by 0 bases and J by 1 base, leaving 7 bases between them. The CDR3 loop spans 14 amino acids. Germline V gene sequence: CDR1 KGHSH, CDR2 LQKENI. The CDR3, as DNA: TGTGCCAGCTCACCACCTGATGGGTCCTACGAGCAGTACTTC. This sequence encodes CASSPPDGSYEQYF.

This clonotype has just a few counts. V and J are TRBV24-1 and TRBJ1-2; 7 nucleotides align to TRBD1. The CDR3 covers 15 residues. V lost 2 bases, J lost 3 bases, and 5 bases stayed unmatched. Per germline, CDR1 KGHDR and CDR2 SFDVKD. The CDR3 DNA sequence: TGTGCCACCAGTGATTCTCGGACAGGAGACTATGGCTACACCTTC. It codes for CATSDSRTGDYGYTF.

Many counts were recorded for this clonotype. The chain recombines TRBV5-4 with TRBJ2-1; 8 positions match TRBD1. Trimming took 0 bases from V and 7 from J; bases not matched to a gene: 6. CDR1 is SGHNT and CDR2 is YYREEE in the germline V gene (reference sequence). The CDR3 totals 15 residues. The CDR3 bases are TGTGCCAGCAGCTTGGATCAGGGGGCAGATAATGAGCAGTTCTTC. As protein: CASSLDQGADNEQFF. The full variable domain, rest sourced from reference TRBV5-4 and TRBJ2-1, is ETGVTQSPTHLIKTRGQQVTLRCSSQSGHNTVSWYQQALGQGPQFIFQYYREEENGRGNFPPRFSGLQFPNYSSELNVNALELDDSALYLCASSLDQGADNEQFFGPGTRLTVL.

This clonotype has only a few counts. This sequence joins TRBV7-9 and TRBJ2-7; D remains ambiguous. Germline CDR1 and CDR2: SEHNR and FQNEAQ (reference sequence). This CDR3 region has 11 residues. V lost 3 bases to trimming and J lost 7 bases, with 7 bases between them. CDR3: CASSLAWEQYF. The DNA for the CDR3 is TGTGCCAGCAGCTTGGCATGGGAGCAGTACTTC.

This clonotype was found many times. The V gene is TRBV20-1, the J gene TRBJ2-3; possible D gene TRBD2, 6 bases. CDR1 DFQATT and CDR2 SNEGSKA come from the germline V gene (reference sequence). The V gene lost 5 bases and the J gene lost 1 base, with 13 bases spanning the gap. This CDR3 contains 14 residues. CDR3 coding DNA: TGCAGTGCTTATGCGGGAAGGGGCACAGATACGCAGTATTTT. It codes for CSAYAGRGTDTQYF.

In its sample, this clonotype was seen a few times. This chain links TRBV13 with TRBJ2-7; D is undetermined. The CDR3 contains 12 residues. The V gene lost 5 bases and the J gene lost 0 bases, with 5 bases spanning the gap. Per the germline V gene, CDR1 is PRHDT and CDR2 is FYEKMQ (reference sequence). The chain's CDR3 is CASSDPSYEQYF. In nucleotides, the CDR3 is TGTGCCAGCAGCGACCCCTCCTACGAGCAGTACTTC.

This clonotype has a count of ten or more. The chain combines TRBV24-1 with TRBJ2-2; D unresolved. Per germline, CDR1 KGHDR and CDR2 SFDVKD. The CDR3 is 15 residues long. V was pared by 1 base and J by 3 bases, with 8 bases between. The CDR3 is CATSDFARDTGELFF. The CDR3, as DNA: TGTGCCACCAGTGATTTTGCCCGGGACACCGGGGAGCTGTTTTTT.

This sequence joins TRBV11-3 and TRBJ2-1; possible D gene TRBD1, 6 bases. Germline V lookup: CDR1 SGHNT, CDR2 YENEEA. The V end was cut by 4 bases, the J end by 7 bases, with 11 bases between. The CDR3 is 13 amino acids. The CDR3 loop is CASSSHRDNEQFF. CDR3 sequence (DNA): TGTGCCAGCAGCTCCCACAGGGATAATGAGCAGTTCTTC.

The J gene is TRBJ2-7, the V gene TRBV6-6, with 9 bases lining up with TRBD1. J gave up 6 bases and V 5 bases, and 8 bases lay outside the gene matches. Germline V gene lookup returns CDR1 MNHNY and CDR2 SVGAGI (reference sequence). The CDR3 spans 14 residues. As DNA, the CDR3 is TGTGCCAGCAGTAACCGACAGGGGGTGGGCGAGCAGTACTTC. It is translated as CASSNRQGVGEQYF.

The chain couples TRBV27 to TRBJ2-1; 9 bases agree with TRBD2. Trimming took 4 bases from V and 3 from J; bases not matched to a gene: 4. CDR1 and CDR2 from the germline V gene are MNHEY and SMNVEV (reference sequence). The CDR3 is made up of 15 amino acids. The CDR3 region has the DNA TGTGCCAGCAGTTCGAGACTAGCGGACTACAATGAGCAGTTCTTC. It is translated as CASSSRLADYNEQFF.